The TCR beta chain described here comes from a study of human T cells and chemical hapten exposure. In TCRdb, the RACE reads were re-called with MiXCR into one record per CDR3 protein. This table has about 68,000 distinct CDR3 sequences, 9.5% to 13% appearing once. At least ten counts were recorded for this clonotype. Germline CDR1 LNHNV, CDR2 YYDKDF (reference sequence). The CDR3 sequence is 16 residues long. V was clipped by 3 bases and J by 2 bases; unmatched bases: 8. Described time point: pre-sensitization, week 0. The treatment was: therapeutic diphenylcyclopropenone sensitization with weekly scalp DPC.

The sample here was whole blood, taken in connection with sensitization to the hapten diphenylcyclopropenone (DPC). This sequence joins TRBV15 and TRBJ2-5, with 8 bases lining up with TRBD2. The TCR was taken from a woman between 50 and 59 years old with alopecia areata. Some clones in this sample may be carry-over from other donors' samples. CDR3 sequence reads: CATSRGSGSSQETQYF. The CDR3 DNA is TGTGCCACCAGCAGGGGAAGCGGGAGTAGTCAAGAGACCCAGTACTTC.